These 6 T cell receptor beta chains originate from one sample sequenced in a study of CD8 T cells in ankylosing spondylitis. TCRdb reprocessed the 5' RACE reads with MiXCR, giving one entry per CDR3 protein. This table has about 320,000 distinct CDR3 sequences, around 10% appearing once. Sequencing was performed on blood, either unsorted or a sorted T cell fraction (not recorded which). These receptors were collected from a female donor with ankylosing spondylitis or in good health (not recorded which).

Only one count was recorded for this clonotype. V usage is TRBV4-1 and J usage is TRBJ1-6; 7 bases match TRBD1. This CDR3 has 17 residues. V shed 5 bases, J shed 6 bases, and the junction held 13 bases outside the gene matches. The germline V gene has CDR1 MGHRA and CDR2 YSYEKL. CDR3 loop: CASSFPPETGLNSPLHF. CDR3 nucleotides: TGCGCCAGCAGCTTCCCACCAGAGACAGGGCTTAATTCACCCCTCCACTTT.

At least ten counts were recorded for this clonotype. The V call is TRBV27, the J call TRBJ2-7; 7 bases line up with TRBD1. The V segment lost 1 base and the J segment 5 bases; nucleotides outside the gene matches: 2. Germline-derived CDR1 and CDR2 are MNHEY and SMNVEV (reference sequence). The length of the CDR3 is 13 residues. CDR3 coding DNA: TGTGCCAGCAGTTTATTAGGGGGCGACGAGCAGTACTTC. It specifies CASSLLGGDEQYF.

Many counts were recorded for this clonotype. This chain connects TRBV6-4 to TRBJ1-5; no reliable D call. V gave up 11 bases and J gave up 3 bases, with 14 bases separating them. This CDR3 spans 13 amino acids. The germline V gene encodes CDR1 MRHNA and CDR2 SNTAGT. CDR3 in amino acids: CACRSTPNQPQHF. The CDR3 nucleotides read TGTGCCTGCCGCAGTACACCCAATCAGCCCCAGCATTTT.

This clonotype has at least ten counts. V and J are TRBV10-3 and TRBJ1-1; TRBD1 aligns across 7 bases. The trim removed 11 bases at V and 7 bases at J, leaving 7 bases unmatched. The CDR3 covers 11 residues. In germline, CDR1 is ENHRY, CDR2 SYGVKD. CDR3: CALSTGYEAFF. CDR3 bases: TGTGCCCTTTCGACAGGGTATGAAGCTTTCTTT.

On this clonotype itself: This may arise from a read error, as a much more abundant clone is one base away. This chain connects TRBV7-9 to TRBJ1-2; D remains ambiguous. CDR1 and CDR2 (germline): SEHNR, FQNEAQ (reference sequence). This CDR3 is built from 13 residues. The CDR3 DNA reads as TGTGCCAGCAGCGACCTACGGAGGAGTGGCCACACCTTC. It encodes CASSDLRRSGHTF.

This clonotype was seen more than once but under ten times. The gene calls are TRBV28 and TRBJ1-2; D is uncertain. The CDR3 consists of 14 residues. V gave up 4 bases and J gave up 4 bases, with 13 bases separating them. Germline CDR1 reads MDHEN; CDR2 reads SYDVKM. The CDR3 DNA is TGTGCCAGCAGTTCTGCAAATGGAGTCTATGGCTACACCTTC. Its translation: CASSSANGVYGYTF.